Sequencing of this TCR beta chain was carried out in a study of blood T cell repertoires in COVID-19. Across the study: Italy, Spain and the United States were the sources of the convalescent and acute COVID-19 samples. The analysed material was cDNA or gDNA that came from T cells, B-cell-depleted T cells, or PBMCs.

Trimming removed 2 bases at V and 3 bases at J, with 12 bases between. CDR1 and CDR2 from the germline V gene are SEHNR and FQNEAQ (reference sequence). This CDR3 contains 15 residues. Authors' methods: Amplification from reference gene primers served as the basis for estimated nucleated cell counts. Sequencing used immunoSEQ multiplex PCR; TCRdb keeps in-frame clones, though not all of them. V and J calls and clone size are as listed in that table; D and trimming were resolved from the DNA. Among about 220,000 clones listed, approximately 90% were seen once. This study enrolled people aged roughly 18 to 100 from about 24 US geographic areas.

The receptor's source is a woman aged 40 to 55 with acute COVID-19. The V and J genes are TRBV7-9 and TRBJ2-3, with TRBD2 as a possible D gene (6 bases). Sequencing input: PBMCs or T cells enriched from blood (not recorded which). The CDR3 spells CASSLRMGGTDTQYF. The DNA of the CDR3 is TGTGCCAGCAGCTTACGGATGGGGGGTACAGATACGCAGTATTTT. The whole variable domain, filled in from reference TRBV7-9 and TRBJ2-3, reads DTGVSQNPRHKITKRGQNVTFRCDPISEHNRLYWYRQTLGQGPEFLTYFQNEAQLEKSRLLSDRFSAERPKGSFSTLEIQRTEQGDSAMYLCASSLRMGGTDTQYFGPGTRLTVL.